This T cell receptor beta chain is drawn from a study of shared clonotypes between healthy human individuals. TCRdb's copy holds only in-frame clones and misses some; the assay was immunoSEQ multiplex PCR. The table has roughly 2.5 million clones, approximately 90% seen once. The source is a man younger than 30 in good health. Source material: naive CD4+ T cells sorted from blood. Specified subset: CD45RA+ positively selected.

CDR3 sequence (DNA): TGCGCCAGCAGCTTGGCCCTGGCGGGAGGCCCGAACACCGGGGAGCTGTTTTTT. The encoded protein is CASSLALAGGPNTGELFF. V and J are TRBV5-1 and TRBJ2-2, with 8 bases aligning to TRBD2. The CDR3 totals 18 residues. Germline loops: CDR1 SGHRS, CDR2 YFSETQ. V lost 0 bases to trimming and J lost 0 bases; unmatched junction nucleotides: 7. The full variable domain, rest sourced from reference TRBV5-1 and TRBJ2-2, is KAGVTQTPRYLIKTRGQQVTLSCSPISGHRSVSWYQQTPGQGLQFLFEYFSETQRNKGNFPGRFSGRQFSNSRSEMNVSTLELGDSALYLCASSLALAGGPNTGELFFGEGSRLTVL.